The 23 T cell receptor beta chains given below trace back to one sample, sequenced in a study of neurological immune-mediated disorders. TCRdb independently ran MiXCR on the 5' RACE reads; one entry per CDR3 protein. The sample yields tens of thousands of distinct CDR3 sequences, around 9.9% seen once. Sequenced input: PBMCs. These receptors all come from a man in his forties or fifties in good health.

This clonotype was seen repeatedly, ten times or more. This rearrangement joins TRBV4-2 to TRBJ1-2, with a tentative D call TRBD1 (6 bases). The CDR3 extends over 14 amino acids. Germline CDR1 and CDR2: LGHNA and YNFKEQ. V lost 4 bases to trimming and J lost 4 bases, with 13 bases between them. This chain's CDR3 is CASSPQGRSYGYTF. CDR3 in DNA: TGTGCCAGCAGCCCACAGGGAAGAAGCTATGGCTACACCTTC.

This clonotype was picked up many times. The J gene is TRBJ1-1, the V gene TRBV4-1; D unclear. This CDR3 is 15 amino acids long. The V gene lost 0 bases and the J gene lost 0 bases, with 8 bases spanning the gap. Germline V gene sequence: CDR1 MGHRA, CDR2 YSYEKL. CDR3 in amino acids: CASSQEPGLNTEAFF. For the CDR3, the DNA is TGCGCCAGCAGCCAAGAGCCAGGCCTGAACACTGAAGCTTTCTTT.

This clonotype was recorded many times. The chain carries TRBV3-1 and TRBJ2-5, with 8 nucleotides matching TRBD2. V lost 1 base and J lost 5; bases outside the gene matches: 9. This CDR3 has 16 amino acids. CDR1 is LGHDT and CDR2 is YNNKEL in the germline V gene (reference sequence). The CDR3 loop reads CASSQGLLAGRETQYF. DNA of the CDR3: TGTGCCAGCAGCCAAGGGCTTTTAGCGGGGAGGGAGACCCAGTACTTC.

This clonotype has ten or more counts. The rearrangement joins TRBV5-1 to TRBJ2-1, with unresolved D. Germline V gene sequence: CDR1 SGHRS, CDR2 YFSETQ. The length of the CDR3 is 12 residues. Trimming shortened V by 0 bases and J by 8 bases, and 6 bases separated the two germline ends. The CDR3 DNA reads TGCGCCAGCAGCTTGGTGAGCGATGAGCAGTTCTTC. Its protein is CASSLVSDEQFF.

The table lists this clonotype with many counts. The chain couples TRBV7-9 to TRBJ1-5, with TRBD1 identical over 7 bases. The CDR3 covers 15 residues. J was trimmed by 1 base and V by 6 bases; bases with no gene match: 6. CDR1 and CDR2 from the germline V gene are SEHNR and FQNEAQ (reference sequence). The CDR3 is CASSRQGTSNQPQHF. The CDR3 region has the DNA TGTGCCAGCAGTCGACAGGGCACGAGCAATCAGCCCCAGCATTTT.

This clonotype was picked up many times. A junction end diverges from the germline sequence, so it may reflect a read error. The genes are TRBV27 and TRBJ1-4; D unresolved. CDR3 size: 15 residues. CDR1 is MNHEY and CDR2 is SMNVEV in the germline V gene (reference sequence). The CDR3 loop reads CASSFTGSISENLFF. The CDR3 bases are TGTGCCAGCAGTTTTACGGGTAGCATATCCGAAAACCTGTTTTTT.

This clonotype was seen at least ten times. V is TRBV9 and J is TRBJ1-1, with 11 bases matching TRBD1. Looked up from germline, CDR1 is SGDLS and CDR2 is YYNGEE. V gave up 2 bases and J gave up 10 bases; unmatched junction bases: 4. The CDR3 is 13 amino acids. CDR3: CASSVGQGAGAFF. CDR3 nucleotides: TGTGCCAGCAGCGTCGGACAGGGGGCAGGAGCTTTCTTT.

This clonotype has ten or more counts. The chain uses TRBV3-1 and TRBJ2-6, with 7 bases that match TRBD2. Per germline, CDR1 LGHDT and CDR2 YNNKEL (reference sequence). The CDR3 consists of 17 residues. Losses at the gene ends were 4 bases for V and 2 bases for J; bases not matched to a gene: 8. The CDR3 region has the DNA TGTGCCAGCAGCCCAACCCAGGGAGGGACTGGGGCCAACGTCCTGACTTTC. It translates to CASSPTQGGTGANVLTF.

This clonotype was observed at least ten times. V gene TRBV7-8 combines with J gene TRBJ2-7; 10 bases are shared with TRBD1. The germline CDR1 and CDR2 sequences are SGHVS and FQNEAQ. This CDR3 region has 15 residues. V was pared by 5 bases and J by 5 bases, with 9 bases of the junction left unmatched. CDR3 loop: CASSPQTGGFNEQYF. Here the CDR3 DNA reads TGTGCCAGCAGCCCGCAGACAGGGGGCTTCAACGAGCAGTACTTC.

The table lists this clonotype with many counts. This chain joins TRBV7-2 and TRBJ2-6, with 8 nucleotides matching TRBD1. The V and J ends lost 3 bases and 2 bases, in that order; junction bases with no gene match: 3. This CDR3 region has 16 residues. Germline loops: CDR1 SGHTA, CDR2 FQGNSA. CDR3 nucleotide sequence: TGTGCCAGCAGCTTGCAGGGGGCGGCTGGGGCCAACGTCCTGACTTTC. This gives the protein CASSLQGAAGANVLTF.

This clonotype has at least ten counts. The V call is TRBV18, the J call TRBJ2-1, with 10 bases matching TRBD2. CDR3 length equals 14 residues. V lost 6 bases, J lost 8 bases, and 7 bases stayed unmatched. Germline CDR1 and CDR2: KGHSH and LQKENI. CDR3 sequence reads: CASSPTSGSDEQFF. The CDR3 DNA sequence: TGTGCCAGCTCTCCGACTAGCGGGTCTGATGAGCAGTTCTTC.

There are many counts of this clonotype. CDR3 DNA sequence: TGTGCCAGCAGCCCGTATTCAGCGGGAGTAGGCGATGAGCAGTTCTTC. Amino acid sequence: CASSPYSAGVGDEQFF. The rearrangement links TRBV14 to TRBJ2-1; 8 bases align to TRBD2. Germline trimming cut 4 bases from V and 8 bases from J; bases unmatched to any gene: 13. The CDR3 covers 16 residues. Germline V gene sequence: CDR1 SGHDN, CDR2 FVKESK.

The chain links TRBV7-9 to TRBJ2-1; perhaps TRBD2 as D (6 bases). The CDR3 runs 15 residues. Trimming took 3 bases from V and 0 from J, leaving 9 bases between them. The germline V gene encodes CDR1 SEHNR and CDR2 FQNEAQ (reference sequence). CDR3 loop: CASSLDGGSYNEQFF. The CDR3 DNA reads TGTGCCAGCAGCTTGGACGGGGGCTCCTACAATGAGCAGTTCTTC.

As to this clonotype: A single base separates this from a much larger clone, so it may be a read error. The J gene is TRBJ1-1, the V gene TRBV15; D ambiguous. This CDR3 is 13 amino acids long. Germline values: CDR1 LNHNV, CDR2 YYDKDF (reference sequence). The ends were cut back, 6 bases at V and 11 bases at J, with 19 bases in the middle. The CDR3 loop is CATRSANYNWAFF. CDR3 DNA sequence: TGTGCCACCAGAAGTGCGAACTACAATTGGGCTTTCTTT.

This clonotype was recorded once. The CDR3 DNA is TGCGCCATCGGCCCTGGGACTAGCGGGGTTCTCTACGAGCAGTACTTC. This sequence encodes CAIGPGTSGVLYEQYF. This chain joins TRBV5-1 and TRBJ2-7; 13 bases map to TRBD2. Trimming at V came to 9 bases and at J to 3 bases, leaving 12 bases not matched to a gene. Germline V gives CDR1 SGHRS, CDR2 YFSETQ. This CDR3 contains 16 residues.

This clonotype was recorded at least ten times. CDR3 amino acids: CASSPRQDLNSPLHF. The CDR3 DNA is TGTGCCAGCAGCCCACGACAGGACCTTAATTCACCCCTCCACTTT. The chain couples TRBV7-2 to TRBJ1-6; tentatively, D is TRBD1 (6 bases). Trimming took off 5 bases at V and 6 bases at J, with 14 bases between the two ends. Per the germline V gene, CDR1 is SGHTA and CDR2 is FQGNSA. The CDR3 extends over 15 amino acids.

This clonotype showed up many times. The chain recombines TRBV20-1 with TRBJ1-2; D remains ambiguous. CDR1 is DFQATT, CDR2 SNEGSKA, per germline (reference sequence). The CDR3 totals 12 residues. Trimming shortened V by 7 bases and J by 6 bases, and 15 bases separated the two germline ends. CDR3 region: CSVPYVSDGYTF. For the CDR3, the DNA is TGCAGTGTCCCCTATGTATCAGATGGCTACACCTTC.

This clonotype was observed at least ten times. CDR3 in amino acids: CASSLPAASGKAEQFF. CDR3 nucleotides: TGTGCCAGCAGTTTACCGGCGGCTAGCGGGAAGGCTGAGCAGTTCTTC. The rearrangement links TRBV7-2 to TRBJ2-1; 9 bases match TRBD2. CDR1 SGHTA and CDR2 FQGNSA come from the germline V gene. The CDR3 totals 16 residues. The junction had 15 bases not matched to a gene; V was cut back by 6 bases and J by 9 bases.

There are many counts of this clonotype. The chain couples TRBV7-7 to TRBJ1-6; D is unclear. The CDR3 extends over 15 amino acids. Looked up from germline, CDR1 is SSHAT and CDR2 is FNYEAQ (reference sequence). Trimming shortened V by 1 base and J by 6 bases, and 10 bases separated the two germline ends. The CDR3 protein is CASSLDNRLNSPLHF. For the CDR3, the DNA is TGTGCCAGCAGCTTAGACAACCGCCTTAATTCACCCCTCCACTTT.

J is TRBJ2-3 and V is TRBV7-9; D possibly corresponds to TRBD1 (7 bases). Trimming shortened V by 4 bases and J by 8 bases, and 13 bases separated the two germline ends. The CDR3 length is 13 residues. CDR1 is SEHNR and CDR2 is FQNEAQ in the germline V gene (reference sequence). CDR3 bases: TGTGCCAGCAGCTCAGGGGGGTTGCCTACGCAGTATTTT. Amino acid sequence: CASSSGGLPTQYF.

This clonotype was seen ten or more times. The CDR3 DNA reads TGTGCCAGCAGCTTAGCTCTCCTCTACGAGCAGTACTTC. Amino acids: CASSLALLYEQYF. V gene TRBV7-8 combines with J gene TRBJ2-7, with D unresolved. CDR3 size: 13 residues. Germline V lookup: CDR1 SGHVS, CDR2 FQNEAQ. V was trimmed by 0 bases and J by 3 bases, leaving 6 bases between them.

This clonotype has at least ten counts. V gene TRBV5-1 combines with J gene TRBJ2-3; D not certain. Trimming stripped 2 bases from V and 15 bases from J, with 16 bases between. CDR3 length: 12 residues. CDR1 SGHRS and CDR2 YFSETQ come from the germline V gene. The CDR3 reads CASSFSSAGRYF. As DNA, the CDR3 is TGCGCCAGCAGCTTTAGTTCGGCAGGTCGATATTTT.

This chain uses TRBV19 with TRBJ2-7; TRBD1 is a possible D gene (6 bases). The V gene lost 2 bases and the J gene lost 2 bases, with 13 bases spanning the gap. CDR3 length equals 15 residues. Germline CDR1 is LNHDA and CDR2 is SQIVND (reference sequence). CDR3 amino acids: CASSILQGRAYEQYF. The CDR3, as DNA: TGTGCCAGTAGTATACTACAGGGTCGCGCCTACGAGCAGTACTTC.